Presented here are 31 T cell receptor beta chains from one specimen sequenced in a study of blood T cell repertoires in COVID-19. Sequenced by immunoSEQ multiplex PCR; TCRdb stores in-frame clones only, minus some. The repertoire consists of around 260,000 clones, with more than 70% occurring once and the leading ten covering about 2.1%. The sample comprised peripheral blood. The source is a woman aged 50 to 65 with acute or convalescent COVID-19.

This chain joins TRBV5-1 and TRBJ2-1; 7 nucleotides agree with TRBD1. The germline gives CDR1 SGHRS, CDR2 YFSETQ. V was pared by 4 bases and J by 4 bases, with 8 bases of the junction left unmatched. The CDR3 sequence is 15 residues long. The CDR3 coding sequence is TGCGCCAGCAGCACCCGACAGGGCCCTTACAATGAGCAGTTCTTC. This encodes CASSTRQGPYNEQFF.

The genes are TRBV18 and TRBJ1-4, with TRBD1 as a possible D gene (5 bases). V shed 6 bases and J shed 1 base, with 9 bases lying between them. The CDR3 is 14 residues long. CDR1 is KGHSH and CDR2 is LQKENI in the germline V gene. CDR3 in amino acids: CASSGGLTNEKLFF. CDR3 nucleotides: TGTGCCAGCTCCGGGGGATTAACTAATGAAAAACTGTTTTTT.

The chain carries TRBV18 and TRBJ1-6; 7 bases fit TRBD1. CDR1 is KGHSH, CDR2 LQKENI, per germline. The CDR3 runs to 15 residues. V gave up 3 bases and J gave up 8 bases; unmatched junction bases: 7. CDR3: CASSPSGTVDSPLHF. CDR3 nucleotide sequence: TGTGCCAGCTCACCTTCCGGGACAGTCGATTCACCCCTCCACTTT.

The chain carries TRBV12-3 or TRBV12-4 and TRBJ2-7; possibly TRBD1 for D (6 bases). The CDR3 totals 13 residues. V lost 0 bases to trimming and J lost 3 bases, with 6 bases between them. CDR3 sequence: CASSLAGHYEQYF. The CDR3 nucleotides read TGTGCCAGCAGTTTAGCGGGACACTACGAGCAGTACTTC.

The CDR3 spells CASSQESDRGNEKLFF. Written as DNA, the CDR3 is TGCGCCAGCAGCCAAGAGTCGGACAGGGGGAATGAAAAACTGTTTTTT. V and J are TRBV4-3 and TRBJ1-4; 10 bases match TRBD1. Unmatched junction bases numbered 3, after V lost 0 bases and J lost 5 bases. Per the germline V gene, CDR1 is LGHNA and CDR2 is YSLEER. The CDR3 spans 16 residues.

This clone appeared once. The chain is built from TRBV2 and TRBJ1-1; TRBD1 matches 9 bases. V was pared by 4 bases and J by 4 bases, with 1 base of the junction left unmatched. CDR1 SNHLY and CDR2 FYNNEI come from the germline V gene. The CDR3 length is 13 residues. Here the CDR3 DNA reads TGTGCCAGCAGTGGGGACAGGGCCACTGAAGCTTTCTTT. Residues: CASSGDRATEAFF. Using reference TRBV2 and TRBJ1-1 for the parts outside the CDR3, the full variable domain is EPEVTQTPSHQVTQMGQEVILRCVPISNHLYFYWYRQILGQKVEFLVSFYNNEISEKSEIFDDQFSVERPDGSNFTLKIRSTKLEDSAMYFCASSGDRATEAFFGQGTRLTVV.

The CDR3 bases are TGTGCCAGCAGGAAAGGGAGCACAACCAGCAATCAGCCCCAGCATTTT. This gives the protein CASRKGSTTSNQPQHF. The V call is TRBV2, the J call TRBJ1-5; D is unclear. CDR3 size: 16 residues. Germline values: CDR1 SNHLY, CDR2 FYNNEI. V was clipped by 6 bases and J by 1 base, with 16 bases between them.

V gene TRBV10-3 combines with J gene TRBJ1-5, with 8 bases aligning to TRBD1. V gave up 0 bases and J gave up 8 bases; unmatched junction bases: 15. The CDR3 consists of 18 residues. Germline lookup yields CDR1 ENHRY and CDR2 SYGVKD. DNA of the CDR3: TGTGCCATCAGTGAGTCACTGACAGGGGCGGGAACCCCAAAGCCCCAGCATTTT. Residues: CAISESLTGAGTPKPQHF.

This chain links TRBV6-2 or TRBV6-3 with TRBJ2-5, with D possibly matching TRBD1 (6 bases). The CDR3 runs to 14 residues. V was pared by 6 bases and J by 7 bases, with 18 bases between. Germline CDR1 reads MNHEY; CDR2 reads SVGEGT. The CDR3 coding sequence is TGTGCCAGCAGCCCCCAGGGGTGGCGTGCGACCCAGTACTTC. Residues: CASSPQGWRATQYF.

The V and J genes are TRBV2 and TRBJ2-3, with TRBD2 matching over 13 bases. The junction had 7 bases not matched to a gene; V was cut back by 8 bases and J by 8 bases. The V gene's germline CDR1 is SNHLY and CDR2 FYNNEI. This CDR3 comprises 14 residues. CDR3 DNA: TGTGCCAGCTCTGGACTAGCGGGAGAGGGTACGCAGTATTTT. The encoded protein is CASSGLAGEGTQYF.

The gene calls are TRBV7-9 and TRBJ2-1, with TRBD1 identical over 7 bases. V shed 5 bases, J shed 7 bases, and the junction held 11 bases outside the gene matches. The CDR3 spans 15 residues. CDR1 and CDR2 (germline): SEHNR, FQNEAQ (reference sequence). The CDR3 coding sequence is TGTGCCAGCAGCCTTTACTCTCGGGACAGTAATGAGCAGTTCTTC. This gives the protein CASSLYSRDSNEQFF.

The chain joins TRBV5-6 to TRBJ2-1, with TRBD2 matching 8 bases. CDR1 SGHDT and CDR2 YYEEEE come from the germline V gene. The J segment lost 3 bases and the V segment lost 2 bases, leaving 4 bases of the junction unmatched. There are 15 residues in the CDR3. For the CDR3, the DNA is TGTGCCAGCAGCTTTAGGGGACTAGTCTACAATGAGCAGTTCTTC. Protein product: CASSFRGLVYNEQFF.

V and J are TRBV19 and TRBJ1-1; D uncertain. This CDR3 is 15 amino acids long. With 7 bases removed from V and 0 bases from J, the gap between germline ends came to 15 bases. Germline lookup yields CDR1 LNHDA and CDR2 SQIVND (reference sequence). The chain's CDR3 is CASNGIPRLNTEAFF. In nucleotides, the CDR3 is TGTGCCAGTAATGGTATTCCCCGGTTGAACACTGAAGCTTTCTTT.

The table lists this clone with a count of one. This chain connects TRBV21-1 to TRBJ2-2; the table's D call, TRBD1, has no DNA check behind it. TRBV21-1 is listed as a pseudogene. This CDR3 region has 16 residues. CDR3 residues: CASSKDGQPNTGELFF. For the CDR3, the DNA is TGTGCCAGCAGCAAAGATGGGCAGCCGAACACCGGGGAGCTGTTTTTT.

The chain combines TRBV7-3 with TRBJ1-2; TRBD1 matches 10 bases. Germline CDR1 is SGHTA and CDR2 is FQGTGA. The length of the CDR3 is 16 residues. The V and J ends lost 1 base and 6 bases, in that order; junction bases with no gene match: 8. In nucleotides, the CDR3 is TGTGCCAGCAGCTTAAGGGCGGGACAGGGGATCGATGGCTACACCTTC. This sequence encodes CASSLRAGQGIDGYTF.

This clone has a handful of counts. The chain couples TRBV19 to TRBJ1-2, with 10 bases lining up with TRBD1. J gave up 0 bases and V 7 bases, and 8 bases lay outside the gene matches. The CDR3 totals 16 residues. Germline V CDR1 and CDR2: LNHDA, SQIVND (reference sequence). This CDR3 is CASNRDRGEPNYGYTF. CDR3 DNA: TGTGCCAGTAACCGGGACAGGGGAGAACCTAACTATGGCTACACCTTC.

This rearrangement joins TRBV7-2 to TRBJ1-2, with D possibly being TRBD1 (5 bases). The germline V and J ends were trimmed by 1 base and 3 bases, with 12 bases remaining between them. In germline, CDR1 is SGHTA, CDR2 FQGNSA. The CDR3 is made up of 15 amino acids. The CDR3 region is CASSLEARADYGYTF. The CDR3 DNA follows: TGTGCCAGCAGCTTAGAGGCCAGGGCCGACTATGGCTACACCTTC.

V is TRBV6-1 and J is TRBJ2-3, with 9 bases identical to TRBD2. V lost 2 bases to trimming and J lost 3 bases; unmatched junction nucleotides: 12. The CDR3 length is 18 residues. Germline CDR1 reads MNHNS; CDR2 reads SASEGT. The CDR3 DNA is TGTGCCAGCAGTGAACACCCCCCAGCGGGAGGAGGAACAGATACGCAGTATTTT. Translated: CASSEHPPAGGGTDTQYF.

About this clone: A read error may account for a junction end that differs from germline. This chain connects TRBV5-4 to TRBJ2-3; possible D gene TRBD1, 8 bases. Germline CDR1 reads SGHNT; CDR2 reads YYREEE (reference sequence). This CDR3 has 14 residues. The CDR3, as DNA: TGTGCCAGCAGCTTGGAGTGGGGGGGGACAGGAATTAGATTT. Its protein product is CASSLEWGGTGIRF.

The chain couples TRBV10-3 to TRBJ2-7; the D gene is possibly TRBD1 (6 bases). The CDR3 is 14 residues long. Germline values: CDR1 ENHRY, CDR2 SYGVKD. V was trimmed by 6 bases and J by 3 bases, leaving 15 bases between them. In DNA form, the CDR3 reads TGTGCCATCAGGGAGGACAGAGTCCTCTACGAGCAGTACTTC. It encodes CAIREDRVLYEQYF.

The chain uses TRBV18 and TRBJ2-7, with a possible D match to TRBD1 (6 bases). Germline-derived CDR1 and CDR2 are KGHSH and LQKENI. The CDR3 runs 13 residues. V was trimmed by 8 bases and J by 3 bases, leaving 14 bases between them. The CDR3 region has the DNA TGTGCCAGCAGAAAGGACAGCAGCTACGAGCAGTACTTC. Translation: CASRKDSSYEQYF. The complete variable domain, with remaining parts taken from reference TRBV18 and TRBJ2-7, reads NAGVMQNPRHLVRRRGQEARLRCSPMKGHSHVYWYRQLPEEGLKFMVYLQKENIIDESGMPKERFSAEFPKEGPSILRIQQVVRGDSAAYFCASRKDSSYEQYFGPGTRLTVT.

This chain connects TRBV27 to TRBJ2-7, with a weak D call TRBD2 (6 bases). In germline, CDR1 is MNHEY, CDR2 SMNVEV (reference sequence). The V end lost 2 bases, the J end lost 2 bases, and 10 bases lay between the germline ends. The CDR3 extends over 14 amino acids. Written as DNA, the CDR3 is TGTGCCAGCAGTTTAGGAGGGCGCCCCTACGAGCAGTACTTC. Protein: CASSLGGRPYEQYF.

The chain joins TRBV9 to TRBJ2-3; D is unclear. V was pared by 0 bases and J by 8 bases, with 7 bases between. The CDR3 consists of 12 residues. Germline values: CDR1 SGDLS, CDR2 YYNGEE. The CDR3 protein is CASSVDSGTQYF. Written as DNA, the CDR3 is TGTGCCAGCAGCGTAGATTCCGGTACGCAGTATTTT.

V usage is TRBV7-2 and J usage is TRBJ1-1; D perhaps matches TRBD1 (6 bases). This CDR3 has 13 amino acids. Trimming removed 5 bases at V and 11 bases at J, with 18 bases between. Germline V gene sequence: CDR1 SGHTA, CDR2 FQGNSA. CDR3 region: CASSTPTGPNAFF. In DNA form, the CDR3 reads TGTGCCAGCAGCACCCCGACAGGACCCAACGCTTTCTTT.

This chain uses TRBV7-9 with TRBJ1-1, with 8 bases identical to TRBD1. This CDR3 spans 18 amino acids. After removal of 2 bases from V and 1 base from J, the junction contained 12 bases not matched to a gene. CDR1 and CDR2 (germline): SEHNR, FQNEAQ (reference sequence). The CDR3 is CASSLRRNRGFRNTEAFF. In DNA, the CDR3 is TGTGCCAGCAGCTTAAGGCGGAACAGGGGGTTTCGGAACACTGAAGCTTTCTTT.

The CDR3 bases are TGTGCCACGGCAGCGGGAGGGCCGACTGAGCAGTTCTTC. This gives the protein CATAAGGPTEQFF. J is TRBJ2-1 and V is TRBV15, with 10 bases fitting TRBD2. J lost 9 bases, V lost 9 bases, and 8 bases had no gene match. This CDR3 is built from 13 residues. CDR1 is LNHNV and CDR2 is YYDKDF in the germline V gene (reference sequence).

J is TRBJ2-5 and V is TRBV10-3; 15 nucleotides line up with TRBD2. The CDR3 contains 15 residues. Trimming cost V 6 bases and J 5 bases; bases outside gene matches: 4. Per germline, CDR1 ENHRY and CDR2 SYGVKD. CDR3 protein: CAIRTGTSGGETQYF. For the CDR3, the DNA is TGTGCCATCAGGACCGGGACTAGCGGGGGGGAGACCCAGTACTTC.

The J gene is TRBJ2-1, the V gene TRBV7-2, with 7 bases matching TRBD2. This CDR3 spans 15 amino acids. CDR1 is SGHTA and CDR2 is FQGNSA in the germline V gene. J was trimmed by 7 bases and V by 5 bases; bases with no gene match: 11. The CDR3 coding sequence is TGTGCCAGCAGCCACGGGAGGTTAAGTTTGAATGAGCAGTTCTTC. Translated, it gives CASSHGRLSLNEQFF. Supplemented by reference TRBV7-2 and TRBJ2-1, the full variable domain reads GAGVSQSPSNKVTEKGKDVELRCDPISGHTALYWYRQSLGQGLEFLIYFQGNSAPDKSGLPSDRFSAERTGGSVSTLTIQRTQQEDSAVYLCASSHGRLSLNEQFFGPGTRLTVL.

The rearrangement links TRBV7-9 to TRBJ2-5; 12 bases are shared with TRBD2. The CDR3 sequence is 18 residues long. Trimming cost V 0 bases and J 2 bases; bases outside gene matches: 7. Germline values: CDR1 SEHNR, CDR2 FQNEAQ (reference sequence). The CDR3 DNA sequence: TGTGCCAGCAGCTTAGCTCGACTAGCGGGAGACCGTCAAGAGACCCAGTACTTC. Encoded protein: CASSLARLAGDRQETQYF. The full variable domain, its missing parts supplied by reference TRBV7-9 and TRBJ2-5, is DTGVSQNPRHKITKRGQNVTFRCDPISEHNRLYWYRQTLGQGPEFLTYFQNEAQLEKSRLLSDRFSAERPKGSFSTLEIQRTEQGDSAMYLCASSLARLAGDRQETQYFGPGTRLLVL.

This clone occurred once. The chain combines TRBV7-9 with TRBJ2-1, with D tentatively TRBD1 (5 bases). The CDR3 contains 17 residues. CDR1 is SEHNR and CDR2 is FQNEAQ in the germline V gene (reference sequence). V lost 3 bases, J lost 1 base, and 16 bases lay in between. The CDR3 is CASSFRTRALSYNEQFF. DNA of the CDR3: TGTGCCAGCAGCTTTCGGACAAGGGCACTTTCCTACAATGAGCAGTTCTTC.

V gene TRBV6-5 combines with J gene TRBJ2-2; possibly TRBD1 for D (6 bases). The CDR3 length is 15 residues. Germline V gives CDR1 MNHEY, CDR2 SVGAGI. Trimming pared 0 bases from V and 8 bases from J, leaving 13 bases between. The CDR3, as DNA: TGTGCCAGCAGTTACTCTGGACCAAGGGGGGGGGAGCTGTTTTTT. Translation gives CASSYSGPRGGELFF.